Below, 12 T cell receptor beta chains from the same sample are listed, as sequenced in a study of T cells after yellow fever vaccination. TCRdb processed the 5' RACE reads anew with MiXCR; each CDR3 protein has one entry. The repertoire has over 200,000 distinct CDR3 sequences, approximately 6.3% of them found once; the top ten carry 0.8% to 1.2%. This material consisted of CD4+ T cells sorted from PBMCs, taken on the day of the yellow fever booster vaccination. All receptors derive from a man under 40 who received the YFV17D yellow fever vaccine.

This clonotype was seen more than once but under ten times. The CDR3 reads CASGTWGFEADTQYF. CDR3 sequence (DNA): TGTGCCAGCGGGACCTGGGGGTTCGAGGCAGATACGCAGTATTTT. The chain has TRBV19 and TRBJ2-3; D possibly matches TRBD1 or TRBD2 (5 bases each). With 9 bases removed from V and 4 bases from J, the gap between germline ends came to 20 bases. CDR1 is LNHDA, CDR2 SQIVND, per germline (reference sequence). CDR3 size: 15 residues.

This clonotype occurred many times. This chain links TRBV20-1 with TRBJ1-1; D is perhaps TRBD1 (6 bases). Trimming left V 8 bases short and J 8 bases short, with 18 bases between. This CDR3 is 12 amino acids long. CDR1 and CDR2 (germline): DFQATT, SNEGSKA (reference sequence). The CDR3 protein is CSHWDRQVEAFF. The DNA for the CDR3 is TGCAGTCACTGGGACCGACAGGTGGAAGCTTTCTTT.

This chain links TRBV20-1 with TRBJ2-3; TRBD1 aligns across 7 bases. The CDR3 runs to 13 residues. The V and J ends lost 2 bases and 4 bases, in that order; junction bases with no gene match: 3. Per germline, CDR1 DFQATT and CDR2 SNEGSKA (reference sequence). CDR3 sequence: CSARKGAPDTQYF. The CDR3 DNA sequence: TGCAGTGCTAGAAAGGGGGCCCCAGATACGCAGTATTTT.

V is TRBV4-2 and J is TRBJ2-7; a possible D gene is TRBD1 (5 bases). The CDR3 is made up of 16 amino acids. V lost 0 bases and J lost 2, with 14 bases in between. The germline CDR1 and CDR2 sequences are LGHNA and YNFKEQ. CDR3 sequence reads: CASSQDGVGVTYEQYF. The CDR3 coding sequence is TGTGCCAGCAGCCAAGATGGGGTAGGGGTGACCTACGAGCAGTACTTC.

This clonotype showed up just a few times. The chain employs TRBV7-6 and TRBJ2-1; D may be TRBD2 (5 bases). The germline V and J ends were trimmed by 5 bases and 7 bases, with 15 bases remaining between them. Germline lookup yields CDR1 SGHVS and CDR2 FNYEAQ. CDR3 length equals 14 residues. DNA of the CDR3: TGTGCCAGCAGCCCCAACGGACTTCGAAATGAGCAGTTCTTC. The encoded protein is CASSPNGLRNEQFF.

The CDR3 region is CSASSGVGYNEQFF. The CDR3 coding sequence is TGCAGTGCGAGTAGCGGGGTCGGCTACAATGAGCAGTTCTTC. This chain connects TRBV20-1 to TRBJ2-1, with TRBD2 identical over 8 bases. The germline V gene encodes CDR1 DFQATT and CDR2 SNEGSKA (reference sequence). V lost 6 bases, J lost 3 bases, and 7 bases stayed unmatched. This CDR3 is 14 amino acids long.

The V gene is TRBV10-3, the J gene TRBJ2-7; 10 bases align to TRBD2. Germline V CDR1 and CDR2: ENHRY, SYGVKD. The CDR3 has 17 residues. Germline trimming cut 10 bases from V and 3 bases from J; bases unmatched to any gene: 18. DNA for the CDR3: TGTGCCACGCGCTTCGGGGGGACTAGCGAAAATCGCTACGAGCAGTACTTC. This codes for CATRFGGTSENRYEQYF.

The V call is TRBV7-9, the J call TRBJ2-1, with TRBD2 matching over 9 bases. The CDR3 has 15 residues. The germline CDR1 and CDR2 sequences are SEHNR and FQNEAQ (reference sequence). V dropped 4 bases and J dropped 5; count of bases not matched to a gene: 6. CDR3 in amino acids: CASSSLAGVHNEQFF. The CDR3 region has the DNA TGTGCCAGCAGCTCATTAGCGGGAGTCCACAATGAGCAGTTCTTC.

Ten or more counts support this clonotype. The chain combines TRBV3-1 with TRBJ1-1, with D possibly matching TRBD1 (5 bases). Germline values: CDR1 LGHDT, CDR2 YNNKEL (reference sequence). There are 13 residues in the CDR3. Trimming left V 4 bases short and J 5 bases short, with 11 bases between. CDR3 residues: CASSRLRETEAFF. Here the CDR3 DNA reads TGTGCCAGCAGCCGTCTCAGGGAGACTGAAGCTTTCTTT.

In its sample, this clonotype was seen a few times. This rearrangement joins TRBV24-1 to TRBJ2-7; possible D gene TRBD2, 6 bases. This CDR3 comprises 14 residues. Trimming removed 4 bases at V and 4 bases at J, with 13 bases between. The germline V gene has CDR1 KGHDR and CDR2 SFDVKD. This chain's CDR3 is CATSDAGGSYEQYF. As DNA, the CDR3 is TGTGCCACCAGTGACGCCGGAGGGAGTTACGAGCAGTACTTC.

This rearrangement joins TRBV1 to TRBJ2-3; TRBD2 reflects the table's D call only, with no check against the DNA. TRBV1 is listed as a pseudogene. The CDR3 is made up of 16 amino acids. The CDR3 DNA is TGCACCCCTCCTAGCGGGAGGGCCCTCGGAACAGATACGCAGTATTTT. Protein: CTPPSGRALGTDTQYF.

This chain connects TRBV19 to TRBJ2-7; D is uncertain. The CDR3 spans 14 residues. The ends were cut back, 4 bases at V and 0 bases at J, with 10 bases in the middle. The germline V gene has CDR1 LNHDA and CDR2 SQIVND (reference sequence). CDR3 nucleotide sequence: TGTGCCAGTAGTACTCTCTACGGCTCCTACGAGCAGTACTTC. Amino acid sequence: CASSTLYGSYEQYF. Filled out from reference TRBV19 and TRBJ2-7, the complete variable domain reads DGGITQSPKYLFRKEGQNVTLSCEQNLNHDAMYWYRQDPGQGLRLIYYSQIVNDFQKGDIAEGYSVSREKKESFPLTVTSAQKNPTAFYLCASSTLYGSYEQYFGPGTRLTVT.